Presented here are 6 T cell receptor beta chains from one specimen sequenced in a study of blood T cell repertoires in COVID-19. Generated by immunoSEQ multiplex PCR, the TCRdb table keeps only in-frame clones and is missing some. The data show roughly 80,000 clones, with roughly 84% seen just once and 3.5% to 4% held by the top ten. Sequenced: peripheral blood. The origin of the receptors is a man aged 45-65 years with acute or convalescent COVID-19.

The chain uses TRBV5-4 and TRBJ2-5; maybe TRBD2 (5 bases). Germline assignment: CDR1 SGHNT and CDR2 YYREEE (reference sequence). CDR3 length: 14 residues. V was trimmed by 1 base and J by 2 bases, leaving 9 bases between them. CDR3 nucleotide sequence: TGTGCCAGCAGCTTGTTCGGGGAACAAGAGACCCAGTACTTC. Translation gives CASSLFGEQETQYF.

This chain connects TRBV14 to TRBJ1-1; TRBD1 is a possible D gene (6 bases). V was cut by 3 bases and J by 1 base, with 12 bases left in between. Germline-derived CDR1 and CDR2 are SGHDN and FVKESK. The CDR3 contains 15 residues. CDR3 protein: CASSHRRGWNTEAFF. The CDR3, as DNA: TGTGCCAGCAGCCACCGCAGGGGATGGAACACTGAAGCTTTCTTT. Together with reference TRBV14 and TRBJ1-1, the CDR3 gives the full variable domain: EAGVTQFPSHSVIEKGQTVTLRCDPISGHDNLYWYRRVMGKEIKFLLHFVKESKQDESGMPNNRFLAERTGGTYSTLKVQPAELEDSGVYFCASSHRRGWNTEAFFGQGTRLTVV.

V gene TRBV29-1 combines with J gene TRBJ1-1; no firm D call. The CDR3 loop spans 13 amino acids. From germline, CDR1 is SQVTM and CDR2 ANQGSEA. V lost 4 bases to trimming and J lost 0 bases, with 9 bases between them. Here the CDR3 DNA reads TGCAGCGTTGGATTAGAACTGAACACTGAAGCTTTCTTT. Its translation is CSVGLELNTEAFF.

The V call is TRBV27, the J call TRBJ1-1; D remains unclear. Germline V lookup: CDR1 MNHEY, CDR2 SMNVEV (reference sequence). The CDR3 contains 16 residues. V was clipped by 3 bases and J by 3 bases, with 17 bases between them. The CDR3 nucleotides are TGTGCCAGCAGTTTTTACCCCGGCGGGAGGGACACTGAAGCTTTCTTT. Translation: CASSFYPGGRDTEAFF.

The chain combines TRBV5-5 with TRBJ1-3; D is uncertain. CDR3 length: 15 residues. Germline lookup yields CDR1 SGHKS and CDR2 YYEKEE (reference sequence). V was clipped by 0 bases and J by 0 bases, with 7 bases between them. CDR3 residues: CASSLGQSSGNTIYF. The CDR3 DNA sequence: TGTGCCAGCAGCTTGGGGCAAAGCTCTGGAAACACCATATATTTT.

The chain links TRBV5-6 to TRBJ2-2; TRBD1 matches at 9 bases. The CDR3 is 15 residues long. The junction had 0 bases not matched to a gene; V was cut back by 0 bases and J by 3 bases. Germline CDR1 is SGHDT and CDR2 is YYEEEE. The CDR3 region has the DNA TGTGCCAGCAGCTTGGGGACAGGGGACACCGGGGAGCTGTTTTTT. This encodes CASSLGTGDTGELFF.